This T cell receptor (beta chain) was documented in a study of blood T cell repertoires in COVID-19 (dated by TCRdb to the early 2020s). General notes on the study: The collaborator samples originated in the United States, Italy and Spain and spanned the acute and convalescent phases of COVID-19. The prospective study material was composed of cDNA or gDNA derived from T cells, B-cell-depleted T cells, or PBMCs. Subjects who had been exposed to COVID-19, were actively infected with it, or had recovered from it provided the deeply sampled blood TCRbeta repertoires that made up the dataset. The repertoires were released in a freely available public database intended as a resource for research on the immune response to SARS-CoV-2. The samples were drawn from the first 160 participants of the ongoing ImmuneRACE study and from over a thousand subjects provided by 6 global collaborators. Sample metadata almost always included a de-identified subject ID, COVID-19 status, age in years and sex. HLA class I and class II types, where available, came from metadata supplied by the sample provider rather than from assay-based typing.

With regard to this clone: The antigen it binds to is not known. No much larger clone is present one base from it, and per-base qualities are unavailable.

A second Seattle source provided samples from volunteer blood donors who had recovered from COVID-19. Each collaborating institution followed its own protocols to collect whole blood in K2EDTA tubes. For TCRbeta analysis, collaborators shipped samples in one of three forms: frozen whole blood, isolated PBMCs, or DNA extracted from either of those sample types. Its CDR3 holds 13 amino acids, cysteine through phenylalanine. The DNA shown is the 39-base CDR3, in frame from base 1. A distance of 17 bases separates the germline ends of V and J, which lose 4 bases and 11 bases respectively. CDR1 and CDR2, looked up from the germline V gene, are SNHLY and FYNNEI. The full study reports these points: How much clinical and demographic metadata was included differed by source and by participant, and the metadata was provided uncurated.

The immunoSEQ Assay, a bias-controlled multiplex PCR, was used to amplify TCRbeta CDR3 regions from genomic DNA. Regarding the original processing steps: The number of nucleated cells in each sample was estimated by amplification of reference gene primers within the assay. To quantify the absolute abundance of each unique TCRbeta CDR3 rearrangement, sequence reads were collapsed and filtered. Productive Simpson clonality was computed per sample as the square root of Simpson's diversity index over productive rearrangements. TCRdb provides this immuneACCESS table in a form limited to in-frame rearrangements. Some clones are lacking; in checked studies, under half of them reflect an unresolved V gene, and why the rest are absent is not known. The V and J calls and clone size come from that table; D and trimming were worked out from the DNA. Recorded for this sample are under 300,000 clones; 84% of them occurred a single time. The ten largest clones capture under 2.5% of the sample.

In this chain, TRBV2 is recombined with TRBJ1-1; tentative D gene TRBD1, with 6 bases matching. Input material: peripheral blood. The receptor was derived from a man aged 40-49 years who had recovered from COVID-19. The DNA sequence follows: TGTGCCAGCAGTGGGGGGCCCACAGGGTTCGCTTTCTTT. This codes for CASSGGPTGFAFF. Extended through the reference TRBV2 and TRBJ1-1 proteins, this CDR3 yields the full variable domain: EPEVTQTPSHQVTQMGQEVILRCVPISNHLYFYWYRQILGQKVEFLVSFYNNEISEKSEIFDDQFSVERPDGSNFTLKIRSTKLEDSAMYFCASSGGPTGFAFFGQGTRLTVV.